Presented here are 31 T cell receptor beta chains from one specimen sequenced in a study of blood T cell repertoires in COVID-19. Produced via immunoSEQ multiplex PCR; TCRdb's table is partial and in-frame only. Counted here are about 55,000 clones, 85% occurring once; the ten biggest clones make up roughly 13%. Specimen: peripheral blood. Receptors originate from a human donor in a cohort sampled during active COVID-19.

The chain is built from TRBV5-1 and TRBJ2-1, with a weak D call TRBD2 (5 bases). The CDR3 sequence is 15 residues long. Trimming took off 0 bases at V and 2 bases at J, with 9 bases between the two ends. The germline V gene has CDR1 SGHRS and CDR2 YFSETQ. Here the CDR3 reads CASSLGTGTYNEQFF. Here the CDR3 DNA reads TGCGCCAGCAGCTTGGGGACCGGGACCTACAATGAGCAGTTCTTC.

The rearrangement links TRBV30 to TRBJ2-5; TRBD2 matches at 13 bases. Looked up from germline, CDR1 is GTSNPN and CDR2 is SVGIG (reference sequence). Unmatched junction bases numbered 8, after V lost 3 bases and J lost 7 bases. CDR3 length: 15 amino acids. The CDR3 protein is CAWRGTSGNIGTQYF. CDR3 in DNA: TGTGCCTGGAGGGGGACTAGCGGGAATATTGGGACCCAGTACTTC.

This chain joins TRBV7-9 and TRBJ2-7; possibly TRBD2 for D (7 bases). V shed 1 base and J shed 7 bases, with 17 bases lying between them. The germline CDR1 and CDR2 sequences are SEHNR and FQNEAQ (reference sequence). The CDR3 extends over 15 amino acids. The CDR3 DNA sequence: TGTGCCAGCAGCTTAGGCGGGGGCAGGGTCTTGGAGCAGTACTTC. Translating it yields CASSLGGGRVLEQYF.

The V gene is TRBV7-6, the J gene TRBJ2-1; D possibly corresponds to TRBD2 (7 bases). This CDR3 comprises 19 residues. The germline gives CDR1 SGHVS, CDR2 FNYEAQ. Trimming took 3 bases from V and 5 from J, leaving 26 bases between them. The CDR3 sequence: CASSFPPGASGEKNNEQFF. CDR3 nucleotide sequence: TGTGCCAGCAGCTTCCCCCCGGGGGCTAGCGGAGAGAAAAACAATGAGCAGTTCTTC.

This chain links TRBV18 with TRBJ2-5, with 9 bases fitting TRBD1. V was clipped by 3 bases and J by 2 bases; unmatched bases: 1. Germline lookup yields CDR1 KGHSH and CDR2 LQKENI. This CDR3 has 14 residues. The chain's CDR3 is CASSPGQGQETQYF. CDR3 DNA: TGTGCCAGCTCACCGGGACAGGGACAAGAGACCCAGTACTTC.

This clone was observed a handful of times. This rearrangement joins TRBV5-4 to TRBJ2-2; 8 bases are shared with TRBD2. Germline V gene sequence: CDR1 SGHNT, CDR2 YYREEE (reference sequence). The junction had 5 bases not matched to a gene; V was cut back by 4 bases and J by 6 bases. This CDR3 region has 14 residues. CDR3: CASSLSGIAGELFF. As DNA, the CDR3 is TGTGCCAGCAGCCTTAGCGGGATTGCCGGGGAGCTGTTTTTT.

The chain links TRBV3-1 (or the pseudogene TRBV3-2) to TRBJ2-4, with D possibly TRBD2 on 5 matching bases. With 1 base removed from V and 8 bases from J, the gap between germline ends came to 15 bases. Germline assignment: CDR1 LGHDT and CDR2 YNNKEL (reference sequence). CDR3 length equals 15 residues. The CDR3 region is CASSQAPLAGDIQYF. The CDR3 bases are TGTGCCAGCAGCCAAGCCCCCCTTGCCGGGGACATTCAGTACTTC.

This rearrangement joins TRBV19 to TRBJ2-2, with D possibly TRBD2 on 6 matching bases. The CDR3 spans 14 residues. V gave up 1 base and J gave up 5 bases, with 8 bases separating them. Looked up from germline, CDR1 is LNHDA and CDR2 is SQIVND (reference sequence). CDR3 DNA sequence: TGTGCCAGTAGTATAGCACGGGGGACCGGGGAGCTGTTTTTT. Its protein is CASSIARGTGELFF.

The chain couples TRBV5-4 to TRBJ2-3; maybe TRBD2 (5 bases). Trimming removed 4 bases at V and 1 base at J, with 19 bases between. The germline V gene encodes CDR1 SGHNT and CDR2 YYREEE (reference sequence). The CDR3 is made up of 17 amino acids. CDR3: CASSTQFNQAGTDTQYF. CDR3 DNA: TGTGCCAGCAGCACCCAATTCAACCAAGCGGGCACAGATACGCAGTATTTT.

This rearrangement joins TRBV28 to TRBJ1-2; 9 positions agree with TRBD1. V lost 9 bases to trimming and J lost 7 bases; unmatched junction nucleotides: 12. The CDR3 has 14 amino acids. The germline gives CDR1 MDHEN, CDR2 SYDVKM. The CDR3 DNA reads TGTGCCAGTGGCACGGACAGGGGAGTTGGTGGCTACACCTTC. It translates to CASGTDRGVGGYTF.

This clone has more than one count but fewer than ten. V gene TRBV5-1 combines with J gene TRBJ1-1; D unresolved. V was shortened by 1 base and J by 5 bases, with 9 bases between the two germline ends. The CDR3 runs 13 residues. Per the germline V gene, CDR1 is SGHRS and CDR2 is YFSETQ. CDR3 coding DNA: TGCGCCAGCAGCTTGAATCGGGGTACTGAAGCTTTCTTT. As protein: CASSLNRGTEAFF.

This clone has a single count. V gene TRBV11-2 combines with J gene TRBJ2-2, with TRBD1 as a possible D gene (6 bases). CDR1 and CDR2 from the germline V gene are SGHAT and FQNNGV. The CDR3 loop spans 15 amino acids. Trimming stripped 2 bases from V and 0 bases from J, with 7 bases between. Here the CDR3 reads CASSLRTANTGELFF. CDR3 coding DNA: TGTGCCAGCAGCTTACGGACAGCGAACACCGGGGAGCTGTTTTTT.

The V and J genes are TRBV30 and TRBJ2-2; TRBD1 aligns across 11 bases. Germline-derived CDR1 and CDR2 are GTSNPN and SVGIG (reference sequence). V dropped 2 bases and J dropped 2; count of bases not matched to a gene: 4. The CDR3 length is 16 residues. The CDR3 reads CAWSPGTGGNTGELFF. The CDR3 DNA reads TGTGCCTGGAGTCCCGGGACAGGGGGTAACACCGGGGAGCTGTTTTTT. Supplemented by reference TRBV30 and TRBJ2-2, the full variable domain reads SQTIHQWPATLVQPVGSPLSLECTVEGTSNPNLYWYRQAAGRGLQLLFYSVGIGQISSEVPQNLSASRPQDRQFILSSKKLLLSDSGFYLCAWSPGTGGNTGELFFGEGSRLTVL.

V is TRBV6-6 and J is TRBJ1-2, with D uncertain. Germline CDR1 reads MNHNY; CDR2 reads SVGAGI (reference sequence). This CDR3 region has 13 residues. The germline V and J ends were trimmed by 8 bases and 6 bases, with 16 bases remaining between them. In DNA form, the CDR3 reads TGTGCCAGCGCATTAGGGAGGTCGGATGGCTACACCTTC. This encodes CASALGRSDGYTF.

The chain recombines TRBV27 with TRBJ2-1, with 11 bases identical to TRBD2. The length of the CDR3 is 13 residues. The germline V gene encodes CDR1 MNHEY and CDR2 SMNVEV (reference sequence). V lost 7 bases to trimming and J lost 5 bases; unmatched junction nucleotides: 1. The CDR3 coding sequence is TGTGCCAGCAAGGGACTAGCGGACAATGAGCAGTTCTTC. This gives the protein CASKGLADNEQFF.

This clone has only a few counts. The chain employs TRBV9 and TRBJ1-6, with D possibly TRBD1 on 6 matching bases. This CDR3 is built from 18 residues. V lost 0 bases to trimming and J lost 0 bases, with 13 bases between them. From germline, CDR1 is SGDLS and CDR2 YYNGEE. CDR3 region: CASSVADQGSSYNSPLHF. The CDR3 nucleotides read TGTGCCAGCAGCGTAGCCGACCAGGGGAGCTCCTATAATTCACCCCTCCACTTT.

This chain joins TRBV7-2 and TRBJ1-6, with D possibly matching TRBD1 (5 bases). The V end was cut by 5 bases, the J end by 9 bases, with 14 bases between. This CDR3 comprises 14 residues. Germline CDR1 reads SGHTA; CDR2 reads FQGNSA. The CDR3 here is CASSPGTSGSPLHF. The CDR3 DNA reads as TGTGCCAGCAGCCCCGGGACTTCTGGTTCACCCCTCCACTTT. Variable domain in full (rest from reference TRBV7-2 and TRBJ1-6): GAGVSQSPSNKVTEKGKDVELRCDPISGHTALYWYRQSLGQGLEFLIYFQGNSAPDKSGLPSDRFSAERTGGSVSTLTIQRTQQEDSAVYLCASSPGTSGSPLHFGNGTRLTVT.

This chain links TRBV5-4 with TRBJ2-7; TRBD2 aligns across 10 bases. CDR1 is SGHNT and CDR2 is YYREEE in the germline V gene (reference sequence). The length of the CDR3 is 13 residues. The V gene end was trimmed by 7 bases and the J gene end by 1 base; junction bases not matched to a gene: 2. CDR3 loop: CASGLAESYEQYF. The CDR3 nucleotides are TGTGCCAGCGGACTAGCGGAGTCCTACGAGCAGTACTTC.

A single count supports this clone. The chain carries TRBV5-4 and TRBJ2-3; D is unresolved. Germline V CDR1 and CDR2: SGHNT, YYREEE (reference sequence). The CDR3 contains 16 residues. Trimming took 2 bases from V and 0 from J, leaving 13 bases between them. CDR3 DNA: TGTGCCAGCAGCTTAACGCGTGCAGCGAGCACAGATACGCAGTATTTT. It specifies CASSLTRAASTDTQYF.

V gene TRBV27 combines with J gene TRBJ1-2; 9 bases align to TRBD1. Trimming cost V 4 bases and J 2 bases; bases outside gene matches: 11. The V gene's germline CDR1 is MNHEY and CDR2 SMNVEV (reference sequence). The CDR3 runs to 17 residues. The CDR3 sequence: CASSWVGQGKRNYGYTF. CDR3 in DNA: TGTGCCAGCAGTTGGGTCGGACAGGGGAAACGAAACTATGGCTACACCTTC.

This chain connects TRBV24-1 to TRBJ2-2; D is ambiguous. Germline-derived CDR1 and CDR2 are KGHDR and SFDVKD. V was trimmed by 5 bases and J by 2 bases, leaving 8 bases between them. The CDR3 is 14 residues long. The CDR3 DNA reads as TGTGCCACCAGTGGCCAGGCAAACACCGGGGAGCTGTTTTTT. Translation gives CATSGQANTGELFF.

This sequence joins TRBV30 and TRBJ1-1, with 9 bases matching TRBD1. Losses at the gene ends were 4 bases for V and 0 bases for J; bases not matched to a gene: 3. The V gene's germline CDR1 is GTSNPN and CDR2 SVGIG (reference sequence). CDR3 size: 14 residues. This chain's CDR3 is CAWNRGQLNTEAFF. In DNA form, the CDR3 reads TGTGCCTGGAACAGGGGGCAGTTGAACACTGAAGCTTTCTTT.

CDR3 sequence (DNA): TGTGCCAGCAGTTTCCCCGGACAGGGGAACACTGAAGCTTTCTTT. This encodes CASSFPGQGNTEAFF. The chain joins TRBV27 to TRBJ1-1; 8 positions agree with TRBD1. Germline V CDR1 and CDR2: MNHEY, SMNVEV (reference sequence). CDR3 length equals 15 residues. Trimming at V came to 3 bases and at J to 1 base, leaving 4 bases not matched to a gene.

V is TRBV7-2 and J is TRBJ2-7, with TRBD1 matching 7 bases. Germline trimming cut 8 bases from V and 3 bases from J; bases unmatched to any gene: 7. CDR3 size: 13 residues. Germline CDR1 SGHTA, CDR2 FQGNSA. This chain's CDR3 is CASGWDSFYEQYF. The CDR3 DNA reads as TGTGCCAGCGGGTGGGACAGCTTCTACGAGCAGTACTTC.

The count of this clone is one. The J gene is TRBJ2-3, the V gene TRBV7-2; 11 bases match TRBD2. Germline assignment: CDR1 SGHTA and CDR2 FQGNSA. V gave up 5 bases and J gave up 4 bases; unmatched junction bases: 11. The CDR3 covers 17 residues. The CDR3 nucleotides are TGTGCCAGCAGCACCTTTAGCGGGAGGGCCGTCGCAGATACGCAGTATTTT. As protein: CASSTFSGRAVADTQYF.

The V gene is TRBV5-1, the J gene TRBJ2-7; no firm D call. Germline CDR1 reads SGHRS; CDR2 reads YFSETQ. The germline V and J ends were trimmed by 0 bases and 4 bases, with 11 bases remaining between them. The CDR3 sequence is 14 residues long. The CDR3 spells CASSLDSPKYEQYF. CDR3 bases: TGCGCCAGCAGCTTGGACTCACCAAAATACGAGCAGTACTTC. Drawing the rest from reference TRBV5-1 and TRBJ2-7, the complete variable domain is KAGVTQTPRYLIKTRGQQVTLSCSPISGHRSVSWYQQTPGQGLQFLFEYFSETQRNKGNFPGRFSGRQFSNSRSEMNVSTLELGDSALYLCASSLDSPKYEQYFGPGTRLTVT.

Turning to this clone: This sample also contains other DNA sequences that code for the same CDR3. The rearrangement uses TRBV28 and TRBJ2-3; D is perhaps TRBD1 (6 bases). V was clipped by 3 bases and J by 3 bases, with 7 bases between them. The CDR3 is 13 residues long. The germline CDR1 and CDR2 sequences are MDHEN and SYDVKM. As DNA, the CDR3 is TGTGCCAGCAGTTTTCAGGGGACAGATACGCAGTATTTT. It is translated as CASSFQGTDTQYF.

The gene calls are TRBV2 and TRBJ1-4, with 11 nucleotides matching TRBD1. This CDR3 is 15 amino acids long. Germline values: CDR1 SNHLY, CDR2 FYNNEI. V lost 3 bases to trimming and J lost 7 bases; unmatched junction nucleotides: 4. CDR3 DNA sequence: TGTGCCAGCAGTGATCGGACAGGGGGCTTTGAAAAACTGTTTTTT. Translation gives CASSDRTGGFEKLFF.

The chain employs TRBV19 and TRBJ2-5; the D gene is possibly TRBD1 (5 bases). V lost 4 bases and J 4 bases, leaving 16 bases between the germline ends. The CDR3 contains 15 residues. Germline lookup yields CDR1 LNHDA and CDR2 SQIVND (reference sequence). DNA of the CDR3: TGTGCCAGTAGTACCGGGCAGGGCGTGGGAGAGACCCAGTACTTC. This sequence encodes CASSTGQGVGETQYF.

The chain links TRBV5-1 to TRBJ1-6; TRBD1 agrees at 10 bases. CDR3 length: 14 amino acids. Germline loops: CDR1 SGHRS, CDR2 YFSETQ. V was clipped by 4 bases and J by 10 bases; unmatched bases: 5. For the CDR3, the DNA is TGCGCCAGCAGCACCGGACAGGGGGAATCACCCCTCCACTTT. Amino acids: CASSTGQGESPLHF.

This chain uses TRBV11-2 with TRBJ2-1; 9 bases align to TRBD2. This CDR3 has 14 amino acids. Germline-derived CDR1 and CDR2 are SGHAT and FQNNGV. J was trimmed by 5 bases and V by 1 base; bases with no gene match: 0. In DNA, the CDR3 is TGTGCCAGCAGCTTAGTAGCGGGAGACAATGAGCAGTTCTTC. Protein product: CASSLVAGDNEQFF.